This T cell receptor beta chain is from a study of T cell responses to AZD1222 COVID-19 vaccine. Germline V gene data show CDR1 as SGHAT and CDR2 as FQNNGV. Trimming stripped 1 base from V and 2 bases from J, with 16 bases between. This CDR3 is built from 17 residues. General study points: Donor demographics were predominantly white British with a female majority; clonal diversity may be underestimated.

Details on this clone: Its cognate antigen is unknown.

TCRdb keeps only in-frame clones here, not all; method: immunoSEQ multiplex PCR. The data contain 160,000 or so clones, about 88% of them singletons. The receptor comes from an adult in good health. This specimen consisted of peripheral blood, obtained on day 0 of AZD1222 vaccination. J is TRBJ2-3 and V is TRBV11-2; D is possibly TRBD1 (8 bases). The CDR3 reads CASSLGGGQDVTDTQYF. DNA for the CDR3: TGTGCCAGCAGCTTAGGGGGGGGACAGGACGTCACAGATACGCAGTATTTT.